Listed below are T cell receptor beta chains from one sample, sequenced in a study of blood T cell repertoires in COVID-19. Using immunoSEQ multiplex PCR, the repertoire was profiled, and TCRdb retains in-frame clones only, with some absent. The sample records 200,000 to 250,000 clones, 70% to 90% being singletons. Material: PBMCs or T cells enriched from blood (not recorded which). The receptors were gathered from a woman aged 50 to 60 in a cohort exposed to, infected with or recovered from COVID-19 (not recorded which). Both conserved end residues are trimmed from each CDR3. The order of the fields is V gene, J gene, clone size, CDR3 protein. The listing skips clone size in some rows; elsewhere it reads once, few, many or a size class.

TRBV19	TRBJ2-2	NA	ASSYGGAGTGELF
TRBV27	TRBJ1-1	NA	ASSFRGATSTEAF
TRBV30	TRBJ1-5	NA	AWSVGTVNQPQH
TRBV5-6	TRBJ2-3	NA	ASSWMGRERDTQY
TRBV5-1	TRBJ1-4	NA	ASRKDGGSNEKLF
TRBV7-2	TRBJ2-3	NA	ASSSRSGRGFTDTQY
TRBV5-6	TRBJ1-4	NA	ASSLGAGGIEKLF
TRBV5-1	TRBJ2-1	NA	ASSLAVTSGYNEQF
TRBV4-3	TRBJ1-2	NA	ASSQDLTGGLHYGYT
TRBV7-2	TRBJ2-7	NA	ASNHDRSSYEQY
TRBV18	TRBJ1-2	NA	ASSPDRENNYGYT
TRBV28	TRBJ1-6	NA	ASSLRTGANSPLH
TRBV7-3	TRBJ2-3	NA	ASSKTRYSTDTQY
TRBV24-1	TRBJ2-5	NA	ATSDWGGAVGAQY
TRBV29-1	TRBJ1-5	NA	SAADSNQPQH
TRBV7-2	TRBJ2-7	NA	ASSKGTGEYEQY
TRBV30	TRBJ1-6	once	AWSETGATPLH
TRBV7-3	TRBJ2-2	NA	ASSLTGGANTGELF
TRBV7-2	TRBJ1-5	NA	ASSLQGSNGQPQH
TRBV10-3	TRBJ1-1	NA	AISHREGDTEAF
TRBV25-1	TRBJ2-1	NA	ASSAQGTGDEF
TRBV5-1	TRBJ2-7	NA	ASSSYPTGESYEQY
TRBV7-3	TRBJ2-3	few	ASSLFPANHSPFTDTQY
TRBV5-1	TRBJ1-4	NA	ASSSGLLNEKLF
TRBV29-1	TRBJ1-2	NA	SVEAFPGGSNYGYT
TRBV5-1	TRBJ2-7	few	ASSLVAASNYEQY
TRBV3-1/TRBV3-2	TRBJ2-3	NA	ASSQEGSSTDTQY
TRBV9	TRBJ1-4	once	ASSVAGTNEKLF
TRBV6-1	TRBJ2-1	NA	ASSAGTSGGIPYNEQF
TRBV15	TRBJ1-1	NA	ATSRDRGRNTEAF
TRBV24-1	TRBJ2-5	NA	ATSVSGSETQY
TRBV27	TRBJ1-3	NA	ASRERRQGTGNTIY
TRBV20-1	TRBJ2-7	NA	SATTQYEQY
TRBV19	TRBJ1-5	NA	ASSIDGSLQPQH
TRBV18	TRBJ1-1	once	ASSSQTADEAF
TRBV18	TRBJ2-1	NA	ASSPGGGDNEQF
TRBV27	TRBJ1-5	NA	ASSLTGGRGQPQH
TRBV15	TRBJ2-1	NA	ATSTGGAGYNEQF
TRBV2	TRBJ1-5	few	ASSAKVWVSGQPQH
TRBV29-1	TRBJ2-3	NA	SVVTGLRDTQY
TRBV18	TRBJ2-1	NA	ASSLATPPYNEQF
TRBV6-2/TRBV6-3	TRBJ2-5	NA	ASSYSGRETQY
TRBV7-2	TRBJ1-1	NA	ASSQGTEQAF
TRBV4-1	TRBJ2-1	NA	ASSQEPAQRQAPHNEQF
TRBV6-2/TRBV6-3	TRBJ1-3	NA	ASSLPQTGSGNTIY
TRBV14	TRBJ1-2	NA	ASSQLPVGVGYT